These 24 T cell receptor beta chains were sequenced from one sample in a study of T cell repertoires in cytomegalovirus infection. MiXCR, run by TCRdb on the reads, gives a single entry per CDR3 protein. The sample has about 220,000 distinct CDR3 sequences; around 35% are singletons. No antigen has been assigned to these receptors. Sample: CD8+ T cells from cultured PBMCs, taken from culture after CMV antigen stimulation. These receptors were obtained from a human donor in good health (CMV status not recorded). Some clones in this sample may be carry-over from other donors' samples.

The sample holds a few counts of this clonotype. The V and J genes are TRBV28 and TRBJ1-1, with D tentatively TRBD1 (6 bases). V was cut by 2 bases and J by 6 bases, with 13 bases left in between. Germline V CDR1 and CDR2: MDHEN, SYDVKM. The CDR3 totals 14 residues. DNA for the CDR3: TGTGCCAGCAGTTTAGGGACACCAGGCGCTGAAGCTTTCTTT. Its translation is CASSLGTPGAEAFF.

The chain carries TRBV6-1 and TRBJ2-7, with D maybe TRBD1 (5 bases). The length of the CDR3 is 16 residues. V lost 2 bases and J lost 1, with 15 bases in between. Germline values: CDR1 MNHNS, CDR2 SASEGT. The CDR3 coding sequence is TGTGCCAGCAGTGAAAAGTGGGCAGGGCGGTCCTACGAGCAGTACTTC. Amino acid sequence: CASSEKWAGRSYEQYF.

This clonotype was observed a handful of times. The V call is TRBV10-3, the J call TRBJ2-7; the D gene is possibly TRBD2 (6 bases). The V gene's germline CDR1 is ENHRY and CDR2 SYGVKD. This CDR3 is 13 amino acids long. The germline V and J ends were trimmed by 10 bases and 4 bases, with 17 bases remaining between them. In DNA, the CDR3 is TGTGCCACCGGGGACCCGGGGGAATACGAGCAGTACTTC. This translates into CATGDPGEYEQYF.

The chain links TRBV7-9 to TRBJ1-1; no clear D. This CDR3 comprises 15 residues. The germline V and J ends were trimmed by 6 bases and 0 bases, with 14 bases remaining between them. Germline CDR1 and CDR2: SEHNR and FQNEAQ (reference sequence). Here the CDR3 reads CASSSEGPMNTEAFF. The CDR3 DNA follows: TGTGCCAGCAGTTCGGAAGGGCCGATGAACACTGAAGCTTTCTTT.

This chain connects TRBV11-2 to TRBJ1-6; TRBD1 is a possible D gene (6 bases). The CDR3 loop spans 16 amino acids. With 5 bases removed from V and 10 bases from J, the gap between germline ends came to 21 bases. Germline-derived CDR1 and CDR2 are SGHAT and FQNNGV. The CDR3 here is CASSPHVTGRGSPLHF. CDR3 nucleotide sequence: TGTGCCAGCAGCCCCCACGTTACAGGGAGAGGATCACCCCTCCACTTT.

This clonotype was counted between two and nine times. This sequence joins TRBV7-2 and TRBJ2-3; a weak D match, TRBD2 (6 bases). This CDR3 contains 16 residues. Trimming cost V 5 bases and J 2 bases, with 17 bases left between them. The germline V gene has CDR1 SGHTA and CDR2 FQGNSA. CDR3 in amino acids: CASSLNGGTFTDTQYF. The CDR3 DNA reads TGTGCCAGCAGCCTTAATGGCGGGACGTTCACAGATACGCAGTATTTT.

This chain links TRBV7-9 with TRBJ2-3, with a tentative D call TRBD2 (7 bases). In germline, CDR1 is SEHNR, CDR2 FQNEAQ (reference sequence). V lost 4 bases and J 2 bases, leaving 19 bases between the germline ends. The CDR3 covers 17 residues. Here the CDR3 reads CASSSWGGPQDTDTQYF. The CDR3 region has the DNA TGTGCCAGCAGCTCTTGGGGGGGCCCCCAAGACACAGATACGCAGTATTTT.

The gene calls are TRBV19 and TRBJ1-3; 8 bases line up with TRBD1. Germline-derived CDR1 and CDR2 are LNHDA and SQIVND (reference sequence). There are 16 residues in the CDR3. Losses at the gene ends were 6 bases for V and 2 bases for J; bases not matched to a gene: 9. CDR3 coding DNA: TGTGCCAGTAGCACTCCGGACAGGGAGGCTGGAAACACCATATATTTT. Residues: CASSTPDREAGNTIYF.

The chain recombines TRBV7-8 with TRBJ1-2; no definite D call. The CDR3 covers 13 residues. V was trimmed by 3 bases and J by 4 bases, leaving 9 bases between them. The germline V gene has CDR1 SGHVS and CDR2 FQNEAQ. The CDR3 sequence: CASSFSVSYGYTF. CDR3 coding DNA: TGTGCCAGCAGCTTTAGTGTGTCCTATGGCTACACCTTC. The full variable domain, with the rest looked up from reference TRBV7-8 and TRBJ1-2, is GAGVSQSPRYKVAKRGQDVALRCDPISGHVSLFWYQQALGQGPEFLTYFQNEAQLDKSGLPSDRFFAERPEGSVSTLKIQRTQQEDSAVYLCASSFSVSYGYTFGSGTRLTVV.

V is TRBV27 and J is TRBJ2-1; 8 bases are shared with TRBD2. The CDR3 is 14 amino acids. CDR1 is MNHEY, CDR2 SMNVEV, per germline (reference sequence). V shed 3 bases, J shed 4 bases, and the junction held 2 bases outside the gene matches. Written as DNA, the CDR3 is TGTGCCAGCAGTTTTCCGGGGGGGTACAATGAGCAGTTCTTC. Translated: CASSFPGGYNEQFF.

The chain combines TRBV27 with TRBJ1-1, with D perhaps TRBD1 (5 bases). CDR1 and CDR2 from the germline V gene are MNHEY and SMNVEV (reference sequence). CDR3 size: 14 residues. Trimming removed 3 bases from V and 4 bases from J, with 12 bases in between. The CDR3 DNA reads as TGTGCCAGCAGTTTTGGACGGGGGATCACTGAAGCTTTCTTT. Its translation: CASSFGRGITEAFF.

The table lists this clonotype with a few counts. The chain carries TRBV19 and TRBJ2-1, with TRBD2 identical over 7 bases. The CDR3 loop spans 14 amino acids. CDR1 is LNHDA, CDR2 SQIVND, per germline (reference sequence). The V gene end was trimmed by 5 bases and the J gene end by 2 bases; junction bases not matched to a gene: 3. CDR3 in DNA: TGTGCCAGTAGTTGGGACTATCCCTACAATGAGCAGTTCTTC. Amino acid sequence: CASSWDYPYNEQFF.

Many counts were recorded for this clonotype. The genes are TRBV7-8 and TRBJ2-5; 7 bases line up with TRBD1. CDR3 length equals 14 residues. The germline CDR1 and CDR2 sequences are SGHVS and FQNEAQ. V was clipped by 6 bases and J by 3 bases; unmatched bases: 7. CDR3 DNA sequence: TGTGCCAGCAGGAGAGACAGGGACGAAGAGACCCAGTACTTC. This encodes CASRRDRDEETQYF. Variable domain in full (rest from reference TRBV7-8 and TRBJ2-5): GAGVSQSPRYKVAKRGQDVALRCDPISGHVSLFWYQQALGQGPEFLTYFQNEAQLDKSGLPSDRFFAERPEGSVSTLKIQRTQQEDSAVYLCASRRDRDEETQYFGPGTRLLVL.

This sequence joins TRBV10-3 and TRBJ2-6, with 8 bases identical to TRBD1. Germline V lookup: CDR1 ENHRY, CDR2 SYGVKD. The CDR3 loop spans 18 amino acids. J gave up 2 bases and V 4 bases, and 10 bases lay outside the gene matches. Written as DNA, the CDR3 is TGTGCCATCAGTGGCATCGGGACAGGAAATACTGGGGCCAACGTCCTGACTTTC. Translated, it gives CAISGIGTGNTGANVLTF.

The chain links TRBV7-6 to TRBJ2-3; 8 bases line up with TRBD2. Germline V CDR1 and CDR2: SGHVS, FNYEAQ. V lost 6 bases, J lost 6 bases, and 11 bases stayed unmatched. The CDR3 consists of 15 residues. CDR3 DNA sequence: TGTGCCAGCAGACAGACTAGCGCGCCGCGGGATACGCAGTATTTT. Its translation is CASRQTSAPRDTQYF.

In this sample, this clonotype turned up a few times. This chain links TRBV6-5 with TRBJ1-1, with 9 positions matching TRBD1. V lost 5 bases, J lost 5 bases, and 12 bases stayed unmatched. The CDR3 length is 16 residues. Germline assignment: CDR1 MNHEY and CDR2 SVGAGI. The CDR3 DNA is TGTGCCAGCAGTCATGGACAGGGGAGTATTTTTACTGAAGCTTTCTTT. This sequence encodes CASSHGQGSIFTEAFF.

J is TRBJ2-1 and V is TRBV4-2; 7 nucleotides line up with TRBD2. CDR3 length: 15 amino acids. The V and J ends lost 3 bases and 6 bases, in that order; junction bases with no gene match: 8. The germline V gene has CDR1 LGHNA and CDR2 YNFKEQ. The DNA for the CDR3 is TGTGCCAGCAGCCACCCCGGGGAGGGGCCCAATGAGCAGTTCTTC. This gives the protein CASSHPGEGPNEQFF.

The chain carries TRBV14 and TRBJ2-7; D unresolved. The CDR3 extends over 11 amino acids. V shed 1 base and J shed 7 bases, with 5 bases lying between them. Germline V gene data show CDR1 as SGHDN and CDR2 as FVKESK. CDR3 bases: TGTGCCAGCAGCCAAGGACTTGAGCAGTACTTC. It yields the protein CASSQGLEQYF.

In its sample, this clonotype was seen a few times. The chain employs TRBV4-1 and TRBJ2-3; 7 nucleotides match TRBD2. Per the germline V gene, CDR1 is MGHRA and CDR2 is YSYEKL. The CDR3 consists of 14 residues. Losses at the gene ends were 1 base for V and 6 bases for J; bases not matched to a gene: 4. The CDR3 DNA sequence: TGCGCCAGCAGCCAAGTCTCCGGGGGGGATACGCAGTATTTT. Translating gives CASSQVSGGDTQYF.

The chain links TRBV9 to TRBJ2-3; 8 bases line up with TRBD2. The CDR3 covers 16 residues. Germline assignment: CDR1 SGDLS and CDR2 YYNGEE. The V gene end was trimmed by 0 bases and the J gene end by 0 bases; junction bases not matched to a gene: 3. The CDR3 DNA sequence: TGTGCCAGCAGCGTAGTGTCTAGCGGGAGCACAGATACGCAGTATTTT. Translated, it gives CASSVVSSGSTDTQYF.

This clonotype was recorded a few times. The chain is built from TRBV28 and TRBJ2-2, with D hard to call. The germline gives CDR1 MDHEN, CDR2 SYDVKM. Trimming shortened V by 8 bases and J by 0 bases, and 10 bases separated the two germline ends. CDR3 length: 14 residues. The CDR3 region is CASRWNANTGELFF. For the CDR3, the DNA is TGTGCCAGCCGTTGGAACGCGAACACCGGGGAGCTGTTTTTT.

The gene calls are TRBV7-2 and TRBJ2-7, with unresolved D. The CDR3 runs 17 residues. Trimming pared 4 bases from V and 2 bases from J, leaving 21 bases between. Per germline, CDR1 SGHTA and CDR2 FQGNSA. CDR3 sequence (DNA): TGTGCCAGCAGCTCCCTTGGTTTTGCAGGCAATGCCTACGAGCAGTACTTC. Translated: CASSSLGFAGNAYEQYF.

This clonotype was recorded a few times. This chain joins TRBV7-2 and TRBJ1-3; D is ambiguous. Between the trimmed V and J ends, which lost 5 bases and 0 bases, there was a span of 17 bases. This CDR3 spans 17 amino acids. Per germline, CDR1 SGHTA and CDR2 FQGNSA. The CDR3 reads CASSPKVSAYSGNTIYF. The CDR3 DNA reads as TGTGCCAGCAGCCCAAAAGTTTCGGCTTACTCTGGAAACACCATATATTTT.

The chain recombines TRBV12-3 or TRBV12-4 with TRBJ2-1, with D hard to call. This CDR3 is 11 amino acids long. V was clipped by 2 bases and J by 10 bases, with 6 bases between them. CDR3 region: CASSLITEQFF. The DNA for the CDR3 is TGTGCCAGCAGTTTAATTACAGAGCAGTTCTTC.